These 29 T cell receptor beta chains originate from one sample sequenced in a study of blood T cell repertoires in COVID-19. The table came from immunoSEQ multiplex PCR; TCRdb's copy has only in-frame clones and leaves some out. The sample has a few hundred thousand clones, approximately 89% seen once. The sequencing input was PBMCs or T cells enriched from blood (not recorded which). These receptors came from a man aged 35 to 55 in a cohort exposed to, infected with or recovered from COVID-19 (not recorded which).

This chain links TRBV19 with TRBJ1-1, with D maybe TRBD1 (5 bases). V lost 5 bases and J 6 bases, leaving 13 bases between the germline ends. The CDR3 is made up of 13 amino acids. Germline V lookup: CDR1 LNHDA, CDR2 SQIVND (reference sequence). The DNA for the CDR3 is TGTGCCAGTAGTTCCTCCAGGGTCGCTGAAGCTTTCTTT. Protein: CASSSSRVAEAFF.

This sequence joins TRBV29-1 and TRBJ2-5; 9 bases line up with TRBD2. V dropped 7 bases and J dropped 5; count of bases not matched to a gene: 11. The germline V gene encodes CDR1 SQVTM and CDR2 ANQGSEA. This CDR3 is 14 amino acids long. The CDR3 spells CSAIKAGGRETQYF. The CDR3 DNA reads TGCAGCGCCATTAAAGCGGGAGGTCGGGAGACCCAGTACTTC.

The chain uses TRBV4-2 and TRBJ1-3; the D is unclear. This CDR3 region has 16 residues. CDR1 LGHNA and CDR2 YNFKEQ come from the germline V gene. V lost 0 bases to trimming and J lost 3 bases, with 12 bases between them. The CDR3 DNA sequence: TGTGCCAGCAGCCAAGATCAAGGCGGGAATGGAAACACCATATATTTT. This encodes CASSQDQGGNGNTIYF.

This chain uses TRBV4-2 with TRBJ2-5; 8 bases fit TRBD2. From germline, CDR1 is LGHNA and CDR2 YNFKEQ. Germline trimming cut 1 base from V and 3 bases from J; bases unmatched to any gene: 4. This CDR3 comprises 15 residues. CDR3: CASSQASGGEETQYF. The CDR3 DNA follows: TGTGCCAGCAGCCAAGCATCCGGGGGGGAAGAGACCCAGTACTTC.

V usage is TRBV7-9 and J usage is TRBJ2-7; the match to TRBD1 covers 8 bases. V dropped 3 bases and J dropped 1; count of bases not matched to a gene: 2. This CDR3 contains 14 residues. Germline assignment: CDR1 SEHNR and CDR2 FQNEAQ (reference sequence). The CDR3 here is CASSFRTGSYEQYF. The DNA for the CDR3 is TGTGCCAGCAGCTTTAGGACAGGGTCCTACGAGCAGTACTTC.

The chain has TRBV5-3 and TRBJ2-3; a weak D match, TRBD2 (6 bases). TRBV5-3 counts as an open reading frame of uncertain function. CDR3 size: 15 residues. Trimming stripped 4 bases from V and 0 bases from J, with 12 bases between. The CDR3 DNA follows: TGTGCCAGAAGCCGGGACTCTACTAGCACAGATACGCAGTATTTT. It is translated as CARSRDSTSTDTQYF.

The chain joins TRBV27 to TRBJ2-1; 8 bases fit TRBD2. V shed 3 bases, J shed 2 bases, and the junction held 3 bases outside the gene matches. The V gene's germline CDR1 is MNHEY and CDR2 SMNVEV (reference sequence). This CDR3 spans 15 amino acids. CDR3 protein: CASSFTSGPYNEQFF. CDR3 nucleotides: TGTGCCAGCAGTTTCACTAGCGGTCCCTACAATGAGCAGTTCTTC.

This clone has a single count. The chain combines TRBV2 with TRBJ1-4, with 7 bases that match TRBD1. Germline V CDR1 and CDR2: SNHLY, FYNNEI. This CDR3 region has 16 residues. The trim removed 5 bases at V and 8 bases at J, leaving 14 bases unmatched. The CDR3 nucleotides read TGTGCCAGCAGTATGACAGGGTTGGGGCTCGCGGAAAAACTGTTTTTT. Its translation is CASSMTGLGLAEKLFF.

The chain links TRBV5-1 to TRBJ2-3; D may be TRBD2 (6 bases). The V gene lost 4 bases and the J gene lost 1 base, with 19 bases spanning the gap. The CDR3 has 17 amino acids. CDR1 is SGHRS, CDR2 YFSETQ, per germline. The CDR3 nucleotides are TGCGCCAGCAGCCCGGATGGGGGGACCTCTCGCACAGATACGCAGTATTTT. This codes for CASSPDGGTSRTDTQYF.

The chain joins TRBV28 to TRBJ2-7; 7 positions agree with TRBD2. V lost 2 bases, J lost 0 bases, and 1 base stayed unmatched. Germline CDR1 is MDHEN and CDR2 is SYDVKM. The CDR3 length is 14 residues. As DNA, the CDR3 is TGTGCCAGCAGTTTACTAGCGGACTCCTACGAGCAGTACTTC. This gives the protein CASSLLADSYEQYF.

The chain is built from TRBV10-1 and TRBJ2-1; D unresolved. The CDR3 spans 14 residues. Deletions cut 0 bases from V and 4 bases from J, with 7 bases between. Germline-derived CDR1 and CDR2 are WNHNN and SYGVQD (reference sequence). CDR3 sequence (DNA): TGCGCCAGCAGTGAGTCCCCCGGTTACAATGAGCAGTTCTTC. This sequence encodes CASSESPGYNEQFF.

This chain uses TRBV9 with TRBJ2-1; D unresolved. Germline V gene lookup returns CDR1 SGDLS and CDR2 YYNGEE. Deletions cut 4 bases from V and 9 bases from J, with 14 bases between. CDR3 length: 13 amino acids. The CDR3 sequence is CASSILLNGEQFF. For the CDR3, the DNA is TGTGCCAGCAGCATATTACTCAACGGTGAGCAGTTCTTC.

This chain connects TRBV5-1 to TRBJ2-2; TRBD2 agrees at 8 bases. The CDR3 has 15 amino acids. V was clipped by 4 bases and J by 4 bases; unmatched bases: 6. From germline, CDR1 is SGHRS and CDR2 YFSETQ. The CDR3 sequence: CASSPTGGITGELFF. CDR3 nucleotide sequence: TGCGCCAGCAGCCCGACGGGGGGGATCACCGGGGAGCTGTTTTTT.

The V gene is TRBV4-1, the J gene TRBJ2-7; TRBD2 agrees at 13 bases. This CDR3 has 16 amino acids. The V segment lost 1 base and the J segment 3 bases; nucleotides outside the gene matches: 3. Germline CDR1 MGHRA, CDR2 YSYEKL. Written as DNA, the CDR3 is TGCGCCAGCAGCCAAGCCGGACTAGCGGGAGACTACGAGCAGTACTTC. It translates to CASSQAGLAGDYEQYF.

This chain joins TRBV9 and TRBJ2-1; TRBD2 matches at 7 bases. This CDR3 is built from 17 residues. J gave up 2 bases and V 5 bases, and 13 bases lay outside the gene matches. Germline-derived CDR1 and CDR2 are SGDLS and YYNGEE. CDR3 sequence (DNA): TGTGCCAGCAGTCTTTCCCTTTTAAGCGGGACCTACAATGAGCAGTTCTTC. It yields the protein CASSLSLLSGTYNEQFF.

V usage is TRBV30 and J usage is TRBJ2-7, with 8 nucleotides matching TRBD2. Germline CDR1 and CDR2: GTSNPN and SVGIG (reference sequence). Unmatched junction bases numbered 10, after V lost 8 bases and J lost 4 bases. This CDR3 comprises 13 residues. This chain's CDR3 is CALKRTSLYEQYF. DNA for the CDR3: TGTGCCCTCAAACGGACTAGCCTTTACGAGCAGTACTTC.

The chain couples TRBV10-2 to TRBJ2-7; 7 nucleotides match TRBD1. The germline gives CDR1 WSHSY, CDR2 SAAADI. Trimming cost V 3 bases and J 2 bases; bases outside gene matches: 4. There are 14 residues in the CDR3. CDR3 protein: CASSETGATYEQYF. The CDR3 DNA is TGCGCCAGCAGTGAAACAGGGGCTACCTACGAGCAGTACTTC.

V gene TRBV27 combines with J gene TRBJ2-7, with D possibly being TRBD1 (6 bases). Looked up from germline, CDR1 is MNHEY and CDR2 is SMNVEV (reference sequence). V shed 8 bases and J shed 4 bases, with 18 bases lying between them. The CDR3 loop spans 14 amino acids. CDR3 sequence: CASASTGSQYEQYF. In DNA, the CDR3 is TGTGCCAGCGCCTCGACAGGTTCCCAATACGAGCAGTACTTC.

The rearrangement links TRBV18 to TRBJ1-5, with 9 positions matching TRBD1. The CDR3 has 15 amino acids. Germline CDR1 reads KGHSH; CDR2 reads LQKENI. The ends lost 4 bases at V and 4 bases at J; junction bases unmatched: 5. CDR3 in amino acids: CASSLPGTGNQPQHF. The CDR3 DNA sequence: TGTGCCAGCTCACTGCCCGGGACAGGGAATCAGCCCCAGCATTTT.

V gene TRBV4-2 combines with J gene TRBJ1-5; D is ambiguous. The CDR3 is 17 amino acids. Germline CDR1 is LGHNA and CDR2 is YNFKEQ. V was clipped by 1 base and J by 3 bases, with 16 bases between them. The DNA for the CDR3 is TGTGCCAGCAGCCAAGGAACCGGGGTAGGCCACAATCAGCCCCAGCATTTT. It translates to CASSQGTGVGHNQPQHF.

The chain joins TRBV6-1 to TRBJ2-7; possible D gene TRBD1, 5 bases. This CDR3 comprises 14 residues. Germline V gene lookup returns CDR1 MNHNS and CDR2 SASEGT. V was shortened by 2 bases and J by 3 bases, with 11 bases between the two germline ends. CDR3 region: CASSERQPLYEQYF. As DNA, the CDR3 is TGTGCCAGCAGTGAAAGACAGCCGCTCTACGAGCAGTACTTC.

CDR3 amino acids: CASSFGQINEKLFF. CDR3 DNA: TGCGCCAGCAGCTTTGGACAGATAAATGAAAAACTGTTTTTT. This chain joins TRBV5-1 and TRBJ1-4; D might be TRBD1 (6 bases). The V gene's germline CDR1 is SGHRS and CDR2 YFSETQ. The ends were cut back, 2 bases at V and 5 bases at J, with 10 bases in the middle. The CDR3 covers 14 residues.

This sequence joins TRBV5-4 and TRBJ1-1; D uncertain. Trimming shortened V by 3 bases and J by 5 bases, and 11 bases separated the two germline ends. Germline V gives CDR1 SGHNT, CDR2 YYREEE (reference sequence). The CDR3 loop spans 13 amino acids. DNA for the CDR3: TGTGCCAGCAGCTCCCGGGAGGGAACTGAAGCTTTCTTT. Translated, it gives CASSSREGTEAFF.

The CDR3 is CASSRRTGGGNYGYTF. DNA of the CDR3: TGTGCCAGCAGCCGCCGAACAGGGGGAGGTAACTATGGCTACACCTTC. The chain carries TRBV5-8 and TRBJ1-2; 8 bases map to TRBD1. CDR1 SGHTS and CDR2 YDEGEE come from the germline V gene. With V trimmed by 4 bases and J by 1 base, 9 bases remained unmatched. This CDR3 is 16 amino acids long.

The rearrangement links TRBV5-6 to TRBJ2-3, with TRBD1 identical over 12 bases. V gave up 2 bases and J gave up 4 bases; unmatched junction bases: 2. Germline CDR1 reads SGHDT; CDR2 reads YYEEEE. This CDR3 region has 15 residues. CDR3 sequence: CASSFRDRGPDTQYF. The CDR3 coding sequence is TGTGCCAGCAGCTTCCGGGACAGGGGGCCAGATACGCAGTATTTT.

The chain couples TRBV7-3 to TRBJ2-1; weak D call: TRBD2 (6 bases). The CDR3 consists of 16 residues. Trimming stripped 2 bases from V and 4 bases from J, with 15 bases between. Germline V gives CDR1 SGHTA, CDR2 FQGTGA. The CDR3 loop reads CASSLSIAASYNEQFF. CDR3 DNA sequence: TGTGCCAGCAGCTTATCAATAGCGGCCTCATACAATGAGCAGTTCTTC.

The CDR3 sequence: CASSLSQGLETQYF. In DNA form, the CDR3 reads TGTGCCAGCAGCTTATCCCAGGGCCTTGAGACCCAGTACTTC. V is TRBV7-9 and J is TRBJ2-5; D perhaps matches TRBD1 (5 bases). The CDR3 is 14 residues long. CDR1 SEHNR and CDR2 FQNEAQ come from the germline V gene (reference sequence). The V end was cut by 2 bases, the J end by 5 bases, with 12 bases between.

The V gene is TRBV7-9, the J gene TRBJ2-4; a possible D gene is TRBD1 (6 bases). The CDR3 contains 13 residues. Germline V gene sequence: CDR1 SEHNR, CDR2 FQNEAQ (reference sequence). V lost 5 bases to trimming and J lost 6 bases, with 11 bases between them. The CDR3, as DNA: TGTGCCAGCAGCGAAGGACAGCTAAACATTCAGTACTTC. This gives the protein CASSEGQLNIQYF. Together with reference TRBV7-9 and TRBJ2-4, the CDR3 gives the full variable domain: DTGVSQNPRHKITKRGQNVTFRCDPISEHNRLYWYRQTLGQGPEFLTYFQNEAQLEKSRLLSDRFSAERPKGSFSTLEIQRTEQGDSAMYLCASSEGQLNIQYFGAGTRLSVL.

The chain links TRBV6-5 to TRBJ1-6; 7 bases map to TRBD1. In germline, CDR1 is MNHEY, CDR2 SVGAGI. The CDR3 is 16 amino acids. V lost 2 bases to trimming and J lost 3 bases; unmatched junction nucleotides: 4. The CDR3 sequence is CASSYRGQDYNSPLHF. CDR3 DNA: TGTGCCAGCAGTTACAGAGGACAGGACTATAATTCACCCCTCCACTTT.